This T cell receptor (beta chain) was captured in a study of OX40 agonist ivuxolimab in advanced cancers. Repertoires were generated with immunoSEQ multiplex PCR, while TCRdb's copy carries only in-frame clones and drops some. The sample holds approximately 47,000 clones, roughly 89% seen once. Germline V lookup: CDR1 MGHRA, CDR2 YSYEKL. The CDR3 is 16 amino acids. V lost 3 bases, J lost 1 base, and 5 bases stayed unmatched. The gene calls are TRBV4-1 and TRBJ2-3; TRBD1 agrees at 9 bases. The sample here was CD4+ or CD8+ T cells sorted from blood, taken in a trial of the OX40 agonist ivuxolimab. The clonotype comes from an adult with an advanced solid tumor such as melanoma, head and neck, liver or kidney cancer. CDR3 sequence reads: CASSQQTGGGTDTQYF. CDR3 DNA sequence: TGCGCCAGCAGCCAGCAGACAGGGGGAGGCACAGATACGCAGTATTTT.